The 7 T cell receptor beta chains below come from one sample, sequenced in a study of blood T cell repertoires in COVID-19. Sequencing used immunoSEQ multiplex PCR; TCRdb keeps in-frame clones, though not all of them. The sample has approximately 15,000 clones, about 89% seen once; the top ten hold 20% to 25%. The sequencing input was peripheral blood. These receptors were collected from a man aged 55 to 70 with acute or convalescent COVID-19.

This chain connects TRBV29-1 to TRBJ2-1, with D perhaps TRBD2 (6 bases). V shed 7 bases and J shed 13 bases, with 26 bases lying between them. Germline V lookup: CDR1 SQVTM, CDR2 ANQGSEA. CDR3 length: 14 amino acids. The CDR3 DNA sequence: TGCAGCGCTATCCGGCCTTTAAAAGCGGGCTCCCAGTTCTTC. It yields the protein CSAIRPLKAGSQFF.

The V and J genes are TRBV2 and TRBJ2-7, with D possibly TRBD1 on 6 matching bases. V gave up 7 bases and J gave up 2 bases, with 9 bases separating them. The CDR3 has 12 amino acids. From germline, CDR1 is SNHLY and CDR2 FYNNEI. The CDR3 DNA reads TGTGCCAGCAAAGGGACAACCTACGAGCAGTACTTC. Translating it yields CASKGTTYEQYF.

The rearrangement uses TRBV25-1 and TRBJ2-7, with a possible D match to TRBD2 (6 bases). CDR1 and CDR2 (germline): MGHDK, SYGVNS. The CDR3 length is 12 residues. V shed 3 bases and J shed 7 bases, with 10 bases lying between them. The CDR3 region is CASSDSAGEQYF. CDR3 coding DNA: TGTGCCAGCAGTGACTCTGCGGGGGAGCAGTACTTC.

The chain uses TRBV5-6 and TRBJ2-1; 10 nucleotides align to TRBD2. The CDR3 is made up of 15 amino acids. Germline values: CDR1 SGHDT, CDR2 YYEEEE. The J segment lost 7 bases and the V segment lost 4 bases, leaving 8 bases of the junction unmatched. CDR3 amino acids: CASSLVLAGTNEQFF. As DNA, the CDR3 is TGTGCCAGCAGCCTTGTACTAGCGGGAACTAATGAGCAGTTCTTC.

This chain connects TRBV7-9 to TRBJ2-5; 8 positions match TRBD2. After removal of 1 base from V and 4 bases from J, the junction contained 8 bases not matched to a gene. Germline V gene lookup returns CDR1 SEHNR and CDR2 FQNEAQ (reference sequence). The CDR3 totals 16 residues. CDR3 DNA sequence: TGTGCCAGCAGCTTAGTGCGAGCGGGAGTCCCAGAGACCCAGTACTTC. Protein: CASSLVRAGVPETQYF.

V gene TRBV28 combines with J gene TRBJ1-2; maybe TRBD1 (6 bases). V lost 8 bases, J lost 2 bases, and 12 bases lay in between. Germline V gene lookup returns CDR1 MDHEN and CDR2 SYDVKM. This CDR3 has 13 amino acids. CDR3 protein: CASGPQGNYGYTF. DNA of the CDR3: TGTGCCAGCGGACCCCAGGGGAACTATGGCTACACCTTC.

V gene TRBV9 combines with J gene TRBJ2-7, with TRBD1 matching over 7 bases. The V and J ends lost 4 bases and 5 bases, in that order; junction bases with no gene match: 12. The CDR3 totals 15 residues. The V gene's germline CDR1 is SGDLS and CDR2 YYNGEE. CDR3 sequence: CASSPTGQVFDEQYF. As DNA, the CDR3 is TGTGCCAGCAGCCCGACAGGGCAAGTTTTTGACGAGCAGTACTTC.